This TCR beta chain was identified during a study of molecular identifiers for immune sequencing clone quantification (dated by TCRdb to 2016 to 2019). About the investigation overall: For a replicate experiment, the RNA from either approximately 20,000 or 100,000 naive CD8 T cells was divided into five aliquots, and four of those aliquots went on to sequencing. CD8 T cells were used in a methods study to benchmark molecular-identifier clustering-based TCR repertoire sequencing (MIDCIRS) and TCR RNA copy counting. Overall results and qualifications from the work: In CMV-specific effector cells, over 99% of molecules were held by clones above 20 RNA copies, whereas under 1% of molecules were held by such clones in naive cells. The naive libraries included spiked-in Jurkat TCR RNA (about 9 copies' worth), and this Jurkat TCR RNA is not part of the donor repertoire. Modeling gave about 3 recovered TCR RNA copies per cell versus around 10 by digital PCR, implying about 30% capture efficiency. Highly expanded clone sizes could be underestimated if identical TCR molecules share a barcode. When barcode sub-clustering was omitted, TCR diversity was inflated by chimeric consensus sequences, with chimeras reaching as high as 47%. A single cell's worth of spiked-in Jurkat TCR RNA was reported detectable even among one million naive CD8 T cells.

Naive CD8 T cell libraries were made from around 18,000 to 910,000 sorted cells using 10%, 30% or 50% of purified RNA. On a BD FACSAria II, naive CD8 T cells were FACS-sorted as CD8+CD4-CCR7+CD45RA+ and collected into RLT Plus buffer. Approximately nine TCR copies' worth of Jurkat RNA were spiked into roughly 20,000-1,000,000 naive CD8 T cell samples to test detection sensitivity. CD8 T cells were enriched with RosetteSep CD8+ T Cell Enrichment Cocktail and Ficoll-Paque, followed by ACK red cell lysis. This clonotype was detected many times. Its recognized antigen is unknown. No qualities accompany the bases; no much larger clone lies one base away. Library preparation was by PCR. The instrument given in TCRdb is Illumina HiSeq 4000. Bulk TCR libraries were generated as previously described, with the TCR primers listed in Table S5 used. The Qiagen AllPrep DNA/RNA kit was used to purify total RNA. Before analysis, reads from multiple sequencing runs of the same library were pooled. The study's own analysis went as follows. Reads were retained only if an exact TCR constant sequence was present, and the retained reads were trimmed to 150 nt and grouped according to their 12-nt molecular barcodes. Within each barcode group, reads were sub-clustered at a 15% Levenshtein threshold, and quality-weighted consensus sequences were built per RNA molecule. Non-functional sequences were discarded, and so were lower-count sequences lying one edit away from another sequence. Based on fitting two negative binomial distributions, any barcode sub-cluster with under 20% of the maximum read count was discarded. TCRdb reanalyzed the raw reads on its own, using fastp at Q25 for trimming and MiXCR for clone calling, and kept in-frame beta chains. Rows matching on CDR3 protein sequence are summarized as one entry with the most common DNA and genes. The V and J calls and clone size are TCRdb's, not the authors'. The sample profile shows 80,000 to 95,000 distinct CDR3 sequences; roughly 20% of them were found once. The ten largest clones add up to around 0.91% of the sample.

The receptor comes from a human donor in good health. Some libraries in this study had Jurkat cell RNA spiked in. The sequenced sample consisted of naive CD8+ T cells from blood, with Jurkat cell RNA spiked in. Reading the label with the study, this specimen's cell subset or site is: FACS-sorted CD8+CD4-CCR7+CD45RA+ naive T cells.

The CDR3 region reads CAISETGDRDQPQHF. The sequence in DNA is TGTGCCATCAGTGAGACGGGGGACAGGGATCAGCCCCAGCATTTT. The chain couples TRBV10-3 to TRBJ1-5; TRBD1 matches 9 bases in the middle. Trimming leaves V shorter by 2 bases and J shorter by 5 bases, with the junction holding 4 bases beyond the gene matches. The CDR3 goes from the cysteine to the phenylalanine over 15 residues. Left in the record is the CDR3 DNA by itself, 45 bases read in frame from the first base. As encoded in the germline V gene, CDR1 is ENHRY while CDR2 is SYGVKD.